This T cell receptor beta chain derives from a study of beta chain features in type 1 diabetes (dated by TCRdb to 2016 to 2019). Regarding the complete study: Patients and healthy donors did not differ in mean age, gender distribution, total cell number or subset yield. A total of about 110,000,000 sorted cells were examined across all samples, and a strong correlation was observed between cell number per subset and RNA yield. The study compared TCRB repertoires of sorted circulating CD4+ T cell subsets between recently diagnosed type 1 diabetes patients and matched healthy donors. Regulatory and stem cell-like memory subsets were obtained from only 8 patients and about 8 healthy donors, while naive and central memory subsets were obtained from all 30 or so donors.

All of the isolated RNA was reverse transcribed with the High Capacity cDNA Reverse Transcription Kit, so expressed TCRB transcripts were sequenced. Naive, central memory and regulatory T cell samples underwent deep immunoSEQ sequencing, averaging about 3.3 million total reads per sample. Sorted cells were lysed in RLT buffer, and RNA was extracted using DNase-treated RNeasy Micro or Mini kits according to cell number. To prevent cross-contamination, every cell subset was processed on its own, while patient and healthy donor samples were processed together. TCRB sequences were amplified from cDNA with the immunoSEQ multiplex PCR, producing 87-bp fragments spanning the CDR3 region. Sequencing of the amplicons was performed on the Illumina HiSeq platform. In the paper's pipeline: PCR bias was corrected computationally using synthetic template baselines, and reads within Hamming distance 2 were collapsed, with unmergeable singletons discarded. By aligning reads against IMGT, V, D and J genes, CDR3 length, and insertions or deletions at six rearrangement sites were assigned. Within each subset, clonotype counts were normalized to sorted cell number, and only after that were true diversity and Gini coefficients computed with the tcR R package. Repertoire sharing was quantified using the overlap coefficient calculated on TCRB nucleotide sequences. As a proxy for the pre-selection repertoire, out-of-frame TCRB sequences from naive cells were analyzed. The table was pulled from immuneACCESS by TCRdb, which kept in-frame rearrangements only. Such tables lose some clones; where checked, under half of the loss comes from unresolved V genes, and the rest has no known cause. V and J calls and clone size follow that table, whereas D and trimming were derived from the DNA. This sample comprises 250,000 or so clones, around 21% of them detected only once. The top ten clones comprise 0.028% of the sample.

Each donor gave one peripheral blood draw, averaging approximately 110 mL, which was collected into heparinised tubes. Using a panel that included CD45RO, CCR7, CD25, CD127, CD95 and CD27, naive, central memory, regulatory and stem cell-like memory CD4+ T cells were sorted on a BD FACSAria II. A purity above 95% was achieved for all sorted populations. Right away, PBMCs were isolated by Lymphoprep density gradient centrifugation and were stained directly, with no culture step. To minimize batch effects, samples were stained and sorted in pairs, one healthy donor with one patient per experiment. Relative to germline, V is missing 9 bases and J is missing 5 bases, with 6 bases of the junction outside any gene match. In the germline V gene, CDR1 corresponds to SNHLY and CDR2 to FYNNEI. The CDR3 holds 13 amino acids from the cysteine to the phenylalanine. CDR3 DNA only is kept here, 39 bases in frame from base 1.

This clone was counted only a few times. No antigen is known for it. No quality values exist for individual bases; no much larger clone is one base distant. Findings and caveats that apply to the study as a whole: Naive, central memory and regulatory TCRB repertoires appeared to be more alike among patients than among healthy donors. A moderate but significant shortening of TCRB CDR3 length was observed in type 1 diabetes patients in all four CD4+ subsets. Shorter templates might have been favored by PCR, but patient and control samples were amplified and corrected together, so both groups would have been affected equally by any skew. Sequencing cDNA rather than genomic DNA could over-represent highly expressing activated cells, although activation and CD3 levels did not differ between groups. At VDJ recombination sites, type 1 diabetes patients had fewer insertions and more deleted nucleotides, which implies abnormalities in thymic rearrangement. Because small numbers of individuals were included in the HLA sub-analyses, any influence of HLA type on TCRB rearrangement was left unresolved.

This chain joins TRBV2 to TRBJ2-3, with 9 bases matching TRBD1. This sequence was found in a woman in her thirties or forties with type 1 diabetes. Sequencing used naive CD4+ T cells from blood. Interpreted using the paper, the cell subset or site label stands for: true naive CD4+ T cells. CDR3 protein: CASQGQGIDTQYF. In nucleotides, the sequence is TGTGCCAGTCAGGGACAGGGAATAGATACGCAGTATTTT.